This T cell receptor beta chain was documented in a study of Tregs in tolerant kidney transplant recipients. Study-wide findings and caveats: This study did not directly address biological reproducibility. Expanding Tregs on activated donor B cells appeared to best identify donor-specific TCRbeta clones. Some patients' samples used different primers over time, so nucleotide sequences weren't comparable.

In regard to this clone: Its antigen is not known. One junction end disagrees with the germline gene, perhaps due to a read error. The sample holds other DNA sequences that translate to the same CDR3.

The table came from immunoSEQ multiplex PCR; TCRdb's copy has only in-frame clones and leaves some out. This sample yields roughly 66,000 clones, of which roughly 92% are seen a single time; 10% to 11% belongs to the top ten. The CDR3 consists of 18 residues. Germline V gene data show CDR1 as MGHRA and CDR2 as YSYEKL. Unstimulated Tregs (CD4+CD25+CD127-) and CD4+CD25- non-Tregs were sorted from PBMCs. The sequence was collected from a human donor who received a combined kidney and bone marrow transplant. The chain joins TRBV4-1 to TRBJ1-6, with 9 bases lining up with TRBD1. The input for sequencing was CD8+ T cells from blood, taken before the transplant. The CDR3 DNA reads TGCGCCAGCAGCCAAGTTCCGGGGATGACAGGGGGTAATTCCCCCCTCCACTTT. This codes for CASSQVPGMTGGNSPLHF.